The entry below describes one T cell receptor beta chain. The data originate from a study of early T cells in non-severe SARS-CoV-2 infection. Study-level information: Sequencing input comprised bulk RNA from unsorted whole blood; chain pairing was not available.

Individual cDNA molecules each received unique molecular identifiers attached to them. Using its own MiXCR run on the 5' RACE reads, TCRdb lists one record per CDR3 protein. This sample carries more than 45,000 distinct CDR3 sequences, 10% to 15% of them seen once, and the ten largest clones take 4.8%. The CDR3 spans 15 residues. Trimming at V came to 4 bases and at J to 4 bases, leaving 3 bases not matched to a gene. Per the germline V gene, CDR1 is LGHDT and CDR2 is YNNKEL (reference sequence). This chain links TRBV3-1 with TRBJ2-5; the match to TRBD2 covers 13 bases. Sequenced sample: whole blood. The TCR was taken from an adult who was a healthcare worker with PCR-confirmed SARS-CoV-2 infection or an uninfected control (not recorded which). The CDR3 DNA is TGTGCCAGCAGCCCCCGGACTAGCGGGAGAGAGACCCAGTACTTC. It codes for CASSPRTSGRETQYF.